This TCR beta chain was sequenced for a study of T cells in localized non-small cell lung cancer. Free of atypia, the adjacent lung was collected at least 2 cm away from the tumor margin. Here immunoSEQ multiplex PCR was the method, and the copy in TCRdb shows in-frame clones only, minus some. Of about 1,300 clones in the sample, over 20% were seen once. As concerns this clone: The antigen is undetermined.

There are 17 residues in the CDR3. Germline V lookup: CDR1 LNHDA, CDR2 SQIVND (reference sequence). V dropped 4 bases and J dropped 0 bases, with 16 bases sitting between them. Broader study findings: Adjacent lung had a median about 60 of the 100 largest tumor clones. Because sequencing included only one region (of the tumor), heterogeneity remains possible. Uninvolved adjacent lung had the highest recorded T cell clonality, with tumor below it.

The chain is built from TRBV19 and TRBJ1-5, with TRBD1 as a possible D gene (5 bases). The source was normal lung tissue next to the tumor, collected before any cancer treatment. The origin of this receptor is a woman aged 40-70 years with stage II lung adenocarcinoma. This CDR3 reads CASSSGAGWDSNQPQHF. CDR3 DNA: TGTGCCAGTAGTAGCGGGGCAGGTTGGGATAGCAATCAGCCCCAGCATTTT.